The subject of this entry is one TCR beta chain. This sample includes further DNA sequences coding for the same CDR3. This sample is part of a study of control samples from healthy donors and cancer patients. Profiled with immunoSEQ multiplex PCR; TCRdb holds only in-frame clones, not every one. The sample has roughly 88,000 clones; approximately 86% are singletons. CDR1 is SGHRS and CDR2 is YFSETQ in the germline V gene. This CDR3 comprises 15 residues. V was cut by 0 bases and J by 0 bases, with 4 bases left in between. Source material: blood. V gene TRBV5-1 combines with J gene TRBJ1-6; D unresolved. The sequence was collected from a man aged 30 to 45 in good health. The CDR3 loop is CASSLAGSYNSPLHF. The CDR3 DNA reads TGCGCCAGCAGCTTGGCCGGCTCCTATAATTCACCCCTCCACTTT.